The source of this TCR beta chain is a study of T cell repertoires in cytomegalovirus infection. Whole-study context: Public TCR beta signatures indicated both CMV infection and matching HLA type.

This clonotype was recorded many times. Its antigen is undetermined. TCRdb analysed the reads with MiXCR anew, one entry per CDR3 protein. The data hold some 940,000 distinct CDR3 sequences, with approximately 32% observed a single time. General study points: Predominance within the ex vivo response was attributable to HLA-C-restricted CMV-specific TCR beta clonotypes. Summed public TCR beta family frequency identified CMV carriers bearing the relevant HLA.

This clonotype was sampled from a human donor in good health (CMV status not recorded). Some clones in this sample may be carry-over from other donors' samples. Specimen: cultured CD8+ T cells from PBMCs, collected from culture after CMV antigen stimulation.

DNA of the CDR3: TGTGCCAGCAGTTACTCGTTGGAGCTAGCGGGAACCAATGAGCAGTTCTTC. Its translation is CASSYSLELAGTNEQFF. The chain couples TRBV6-2 or TRBV6-3 to TRBJ2-1; TRBD2 aligns across 9 bases. CDR1 is MNHEY and CDR2 is SVGEGT in the germline V gene. The length of the CDR3 is 17 residues. After removal of 0 bases from V and 6 bases from J, the junction contained 9 bases not matched to a gene.